This passage covers 25 T cell receptor beta chains from one sample sequenced in a study of blood T cell repertoires in COVID-19. Generated by immunoSEQ multiplex PCR, the TCRdb table keeps only in-frame clones and is missing some. The sample records under 130,000 clones, less than 90% being singletons. Sequencing was done on a sample of peripheral blood. These receptors were taken from a human donor in a cohort sampled during active COVID-19.

This chain connects TRBV9 to TRBJ1-1; 7 nucleotides match TRBD1. The CDR3 consists of 13 residues. Germline V gene lookup returns CDR1 SGDLS and CDR2 YYNGEE. V shed 4 bases, J shed 4 bases, and the junction held 4 bases outside the gene matches. The CDR3 loop reads CASSRDSPTEAFF. The CDR3 DNA sequence: TGTGCCAGCAGCCGGGACAGCCCCACTGAAGCTTTCTTT.

The chain combines TRBV6-5 with TRBJ1-4; TRBD1 agrees at 11 bases. This CDR3 is 14 amino acids long. V was pared by 0 bases and J by 12 bases, with 3 bases of the junction left unmatched. Per germline, CDR1 MNHEY and CDR2 SVGAGI. For the CDR3, the DNA is TGTGCCAGCAGTTACTCGTTGGACAGGGGGCAACTGTTTTTT. This codes for CASSYSLDRGQLFF.

The CDR3 region is CASSPVVSSFTDTQYF. The CDR3 nucleotides read TGTGCCAGCAGCCCCGTGGTTAGCAGCTTCACAGATACGCAGTATTTT. The chain combines TRBV9 with TRBJ2-3; D gene unclear. Germline CDR1 is SGDLS and CDR2 is YYNGEE. V lost 4 bases to trimming and J lost 2 bases, with 17 bases between them. This CDR3 region has 16 residues.

The chain combines TRBV19 with TRBJ2-1; 13 nucleotides align to TRBD2. V lost 9 bases and J lost 0; bases outside the gene matches: 14. The CDR3 is 19 residues long. CDR1 LNHDA and CDR2 SQIVND come from the germline V gene (reference sequence). CDR3 amino acids: CASTGGLAGVKASYNEQFF. Written as DNA, the CDR3 is TGTGCCAGCACCGGCGGACTAGCGGGAGTAAAAGCCTCCTACAATGAGCAGTTCTTC.

V and J are TRBV5-8 and TRBJ2-1, with 11 bases matching TRBD2. V lost 1 base and J lost 0; bases outside the gene matches: 6. The CDR3 loop spans 18 amino acids. Germline V gene data show CDR1 as SGHTS and CDR2 as YDEGEE. The CDR3 DNA follows: TGTGCCAGCAGCTTGTGGCTAGCGGGGGGTTCCTCCTACAATGAGCAGTTCTTC. Translated, it gives CASSLWLAGGSSYNEQFF.

This clone was observed once. V gene TRBV13 combines with J gene TRBJ2-1, with TRBD2 identical over 7 bases. Unmatched junction bases numbered 10, after V lost 8 bases and J lost 0 bases. Germline CDR1 PRHDT, CDR2 FYEKMQ (reference sequence). This CDR3 has 16 amino acids. CDR3 DNA sequence: TGTGCCAGCGGATCAAAAGCGGGACCCTCCTACAATGAGCAGTTCTTC. This gives the protein CASGSKAGPSYNEQFF.

This rearrangement joins TRBV2 to TRBJ2-3; weak D call: TRBD2 (7 bases). The CDR3 totals 17 residues. V was cut by 7 bases and J by 1 base, with 21 bases left in between. Germline CDR1 is SNHLY and CDR2 is FYNNEI. In nucleotides, the CDR3 is TGTGCCAGCACCAACAGGGCGGCGGGAGCTGGCACAGATACGCAGTATTTT. It encodes CASTNRAAGAGTDTQYF.

The chain couples TRBV9 to TRBJ2-1; 7 bases match TRBD2. Unmatched junction bases numbered 4, after V lost 7 bases and J lost 0 bases. Germline V CDR1 and CDR2: SGDLS, YYNGEE. This CDR3 contains 14 residues. The CDR3 is CASGAGDSYNEQFF. The CDR3 DNA follows: TGTGCCAGCGGCGCGGGGGACTCCTACAATGAGCAGTTCTTC.

The rearrangement joins TRBV7-6 to TRBJ2-5; 13 bases fit TRBD2. J gave up 2 bases and V 5 bases, and 5 bases lay outside the gene matches. CDR1 SGHVS and CDR2 FNYEAQ come from the germline V gene. The CDR3 runs 16 residues. The CDR3 protein is CASSQPGLAGQETQYF. Written as DNA, the CDR3 is TGTGCCAGCAGCCAGCCGGGACTAGCGGGGCAAGAGACCCAGTACTTC. Full variable domain (rest looked up from reference TRBV7-6 and TRBJ2-5): GAGVSQSPRYKVTKRGQDVALRCDPISGHVSLYWYRQALGQGPEFLTYFNYEAQQDKSGLPNDRFSAERPEGSISTLTIQRTEQRDSAMYRCASSQPGLAGQETQYFGPGTRLLVL.

The chain employs TRBV4-1 and TRBJ2-7; maybe TRBD1 (6 bases). This CDR3 is 16 amino acids long. Deletions cut 3 bases from V and 0 bases from J, with 15 bases between. Germline V CDR1 and CDR2: MGHRA, YSYEKL. In DNA, the CDR3 is TGCGCCAGCAGCCATGGACAAACAGGGAGCTCCTACGAGCAGTACTTC. Translation: CASSHGQTGSSYEQYF.

The genes are TRBV29-1 and TRBJ1-4; possible D gene TRBD1, 5 bases. CDR3 size: 14 residues. Germline CDR1 is SQVTM and CDR2 is ANQGSEA. Trimming removed 4 bases at V and 4 bases at J, with 13 bases between. The CDR3 sequence: CSVGVSGINEKLFF. DNA of the CDR3: TGCAGCGTTGGGGTTTCAGGGATTAATGAAAAACTGTTTTTT.

V is TRBV7-2 and J is TRBJ1-2; TRBD1 aligns across 12 bases. V shed 5 bases and J 6 bases; nucleotides not matched to a gene: 7. The CDR3 loop spans 15 amino acids. Per germline, CDR1 SGHTA and CDR2 FQGNSA. CDR3 nucleotides: TGTGCCAGCAGCCTTTCGGGACAGGGGGCGGATGGCTACACCTTC. It translates to CASSLSGQGADGYTF.

V usage is TRBV19 and J usage is TRBJ1-6, with D maybe TRBD1 (5 bases). CDR3 length: 16 amino acids. Germline CDR1 LNHDA, CDR2 SQIVND (reference sequence). V gave up 9 bases and J gave up 0 bases, with 15 bases separating them. The CDR3 spells CASGQGRSSYNSPLHF. The CDR3 DNA reads TGTGCCAGCGGGCAGGGCCGAAGCTCCTATAATTCACCCCTCCACTTT.

The V gene is TRBV7-3, the J gene TRBJ2-1, with 11 bases identical to TRBD2. Germline values: CDR1 SGHTA, CDR2 FQGTGA. V dropped 4 bases and J dropped 6; count of bases not matched to a gene: 8. CDR3 length equals 16 residues. This CDR3 is CASSSPLAGGGNEQFF. The CDR3 DNA is TGTGCCAGCAGCTCCCCTCTAGCGGGAGGAGGCAATGAGCAGTTCTTC.

This clone has only a few counts. The gene calls are TRBV3-1 (or the pseudogene TRBV3-2) and TRBJ1-3; 7 bases agree with TRBD1. The CDR3 sequence is 14 residues long. Germline values: CDR1 LGHDT, CDR2 YNNKEL (reference sequence). V was pared by 3 bases and J by 4 bases, with 3 bases of the junction left unmatched. As DNA, the CDR3 is TGTGCCAGCAGCCAGACAGGGAAAGGAAACACCATATATTTT. It is translated as CASSQTGKGNTIYF.

The rearrangement joins TRBV5-1 to TRBJ2-1; 10 positions match TRBD1. The ends lost 4 bases at V and 3 bases at J; junction bases unmatched: 4. CDR3 length: 15 residues. From germline, CDR1 is SGHRS and CDR2 YFSETQ. In DNA, the CDR3 is TGCGCCAGCAGCAGGACAGGGGGACACTACAATGAGCAGTTCTTC. It is translated as CASSRTGGHYNEQFF.

DNA of the CDR3: TGTGCCACCAGTGACAGGGCACTTGGTGGCTACACCTTC. This gives the protein CATSDRALGGYTF. This chain connects TRBV24-1 to TRBJ1-2, with a possible D match to TRBD1 (5 bases). In germline, CDR1 is KGHDR, CDR2 SFDVKD. The CDR3 extends over 13 amino acids. V was clipped by 4 bases and J by 7 bases, with 12 bases between them.

The chain couples TRBV6-5 to TRBJ2-7, with 9 bases fitting TRBD2. The CDR3 has 15 residues. The J segment lost 3 bases and the V segment lost 5 bases, leaving 8 bases of the junction unmatched. Looked up from germline, CDR1 is MNHEY and CDR2 is SVGAGI. As DNA, the CDR3 is TGTGCCAGCAGTAACCTAGCGGGAAGCCGCTACGAGCAGTACTTC. Translation: CASSNLAGSRYEQYF.

The chain recombines TRBV5-1 with TRBJ2-2; D perhaps matches TRBD1 (5 bases). V was trimmed by 4 bases and J by 7 bases, leaving 14 bases between them. The CDR3 length is 14 residues. Germline V gene data show CDR1 as SGHRS and CDR2 as YFSETQ. For the CDR3, the DNA is TGCGCCAGCAGCAGAGAGACAGAAATCGGGGAGCTGTTTTTT. It specifies CASSRETEIGELFF.

The chain couples TRBV21-1 to TRBJ1-4. TRBV21-1 is an annotated pseudogene. This CDR3 is 15 amino acids long. Here the CDR3 DNA reads TGTGCCAGCAGCTCTAAGTGCATATCTAATGAAAAACTGTTTTTT. The encoded protein is CASSSKCISNEKLFF.

CDR3 sequence (DNA): TGCGCCAGCAGCCACGGGACAGGGCTCAGCTCTGGAAACACCATATATTTT. Translated, it gives CASSHGTGLSSGNTIYF. The chain employs TRBV5-1 and TRBJ1-3; 9 nucleotides line up with TRBD1. CDR1 and CDR2 (germline): SGHRS, YFSETQ. This CDR3 contains 17 residues. With 4 bases clipped from V and 0 bases from J, the junction kept 8 bases outside the gene matches.

The chain recombines TRBV7-9 with TRBJ2-1, with 9 positions matching TRBD2. The CDR3 is 15 amino acids. Germline CDR1 is SEHNR and CDR2 is FQNEAQ (reference sequence). Trimming at V came to 6 bases and at J to 5 bases, leaving 8 bases not matched to a gene. The CDR3 sequence: CASSTRAGGNNEQFF. The CDR3 nucleotides read TGTGCCAGCAGTACACGGGCGGGAGGGAACAATGAGCAGTTCTTC.

The V call is TRBV10-3, the J call TRBJ1-5, with a weak D call TRBD1 (5 bases). Trimming removed 7 bases from V and 5 bases from J, with 15 bases in between. From germline, CDR1 is ENHRY and CDR2 SYGVKD. The CDR3 has 14 residues. The CDR3 bases are TGTGCCATCAACTCGGGGGGAGTGGATCAGCCCCAGCATTTT. It specifies CAINSGGVDQPQHF.

CDR3 DNA sequence: TGTGCCAGCAGTCATGGAGCGGGTTTCCAAGAGACCCAGTACTTC. This codes for CASSHGAGFQETQYF. The rearrangement joins TRBV11-2 to TRBJ2-5; tentatively, D is TRBD2 (6 bases). The V gene's germline CDR1 is SGHAT and CDR2 FQNNGV. Trimming took 6 bases from V and 1 from J, leaving 15 bases between them. The CDR3 spans 15 residues.

The CDR3: CASSLVAGQGARGTDTQYF. The CDR3, as DNA: TGTGCCAGCAGCTTGGTGGCGGGACAGGGGGCGAGAGGCACAGATACGCAGTATTTT. V is TRBV5-6 and J is TRBJ2-3; 12 nucleotides line up with TRBD1. The V gene's germline CDR1 is SGHDT and CDR2 YYEEEE. V was pared by 0 bases and J by 1 base, with 9 bases of the junction left unmatched. The CDR3 length is 19 residues.